This TCR beta chain was found in a study of T cells after yellow fever vaccination (dated by TCRdb to between 2018 and 2021). Study-level background: Libraries from fractions with low cell numbers were prepared with the SMART-Seq v4 Ultra Low Input RNA kit. Blood was collected at multiple timepoints before and after primary and secondary immunization, and bulk PBMC replicates and cell subsets were isolated. To follow T-cell clones before and after both primary and booster YFV17D yellow fever vaccination, bulk TCR alpha and beta repertoires underwent longitudinal sequencing. Two healthy male donors, one aged 18 to 30 and one aged 30 to 40 years, were included in the cohort. On the study overall, not on this receptor specifically: Compared with the primary T-cell response, the secondary T-cell response was weaker but faster, peaking on day 5 rather than day 15. After the booster, most clones that had expanded after primary vaccination were detected again (roughly 95% of CD4 and 88% of CD8), suggesting broad maintenance of memory. A small share of clonotypes occurred in both CD4 and CD8 compartments, likely arising from convergent recombination. Computational filtering was needed because FACS-sorted repertoires could contain abundant contaminating clonotypes from the bulk population. Because only two donors were included in the study, the extent to which the findings can be generalized is limited.

What this sample's treatment or condition label stands for: live attenuated yellow fever vaccine strain. At each blood-draw timepoint, two biological replicates of bulk PBMCs were collected. A standard Ficoll-Paque protocol was used to isolate PBMCs from peripheral blood. RNA was extracted with TriZol from bulk PBMCs, CD4 and CD8 fractions, and dextramer-positive and dextramer-negative fractions. This clonotype has just a few counts. Its antigen is unknown. Base qualities are not recorded, but no much larger clone differs from it by a single base. CDR1 and CDR2, looked up from the germline V gene (reference sequence), are DFQATT and SNEGSKA. The V and J ends are trimmed by 3 bases and 2 bases, leaving 11 bases between them. Counted from cysteine to phenylalanine, this CDR3 has 14 amino acids. Kept here is only the CDR3 DNA, which spans 42 bases and is read in frame from base 1. TCR cDNA was synthesized by 5'RACE template switching, which introduced a universal primer site and unique molecular identifiers. Priming of cDNA synthesis was performed from both the TCR alpha and TCR beta constant segments. Library amplification involved two PCR steps, and the second step added sample barcodes and sequencing adapters. Sequencing of the libraries was done on either Illumina HiSeq 2500 (2x100 bp) or NovaSeq (2x150 bp). In the paper's pipeline: Reads were demultiplexed and collapsed into UMI consensus sequences with MIGEC, and V(D)J alignment was performed with MiXCR. Vaccine-responding clonotypes were identified with edgeR using replicate PBMC samples, with FDR below 0.01 and a log2 fold change above 5 up to day 15 being required. Each bulk clonotype received a CD4 or CD8 identity based on whether the sequenced CD4 or CD8 repertoire contained that clonotype at higher abundance. TCRdb trimmed the raw reads at Q25, called clones with MiXCR and kept productive beta chains. Entries that share a CDR3 protein sequence are merged under the most common genes and DNA. These V and J calls derive from TCRdb rather than the authors' analysis. The sample table holds roughly 300,000 distinct CDR3 sequences, of which less than 9.5% were seen once. In total, the top ten clones hold 17% of the sample.

This sequence was found in a young man who received the YFV17D yellow fever vaccine. The material sequenced was PBMCs, taken 45 days after the first yellow fever vaccination. Here the chain combines TRBV20-1 and TRBJ2-1; the D segment cannot be called with confidence. The bases read TGCAGTGCTAGTCGGACCGGTCCCTACAATGAGCAGTTCTTC. Its translation reads: CSASRTGPYNEQFF.